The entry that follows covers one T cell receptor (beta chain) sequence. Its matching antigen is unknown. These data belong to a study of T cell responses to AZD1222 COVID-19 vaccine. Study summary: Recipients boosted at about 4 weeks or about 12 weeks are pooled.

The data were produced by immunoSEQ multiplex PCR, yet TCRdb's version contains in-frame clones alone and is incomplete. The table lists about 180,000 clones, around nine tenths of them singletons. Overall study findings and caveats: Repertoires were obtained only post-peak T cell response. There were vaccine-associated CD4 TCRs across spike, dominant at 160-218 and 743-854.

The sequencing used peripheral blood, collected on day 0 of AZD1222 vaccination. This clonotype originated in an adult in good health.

CDR3 in DNA: TGTGCCAGCAGCCAGGGGGCCCCTAGCACTGAAGCTTTCTTT. Encoded protein: CASSQGAPSTEAFF. The chain carries TRBV14 and TRBJ1-1; TRBD1 might be the D (6 bases). This CDR3 is built from 14 residues. Germline V gene sequence: CDR1 SGHDN, CDR2 FVKESK. V dropped 3 bases and J dropped 4 bases, with 12 bases sitting between them.